This T cell receptor (beta chain) was identified during a study of vaccination effects on CD4 cells after COVID-19. Details on this clone: The antigen is undetermined.

Assay: immunoSEQ multiplex PCR; the TCRdb copy retains only in-frame clones and omits some. The sample records tens of thousands of clones, around 82% being singletons. Antigen-specific CD4+ T cells were expanded with viral peptide pools in the ViraFEST assay before sequencing. Culturing for 10 to 11 days preceded CD4+ T cell isolation. Participants were given two doses of BNT162b2 or mRNA-1273 vaccine. Vaccinees lacked prior SARS-CoV-2 infection and tested negative for nucleocapsid antibodies. Broader study findings: Healthy vaccinees had only 1 of 255 vaccine-induced clones cross-react with common cold coronaviruses.

V was pared by 8 bases and J by 0 bases, with 5 bases of the junction left unmatched. CDR1 KGHDR and CDR2 SFDVKD come from the germline V gene. The CDR3 is made up of 14 amino acids. The chain carries TRBV24-1 and TRBJ1-1; 7 bases are a match to TRBD1. This clonotype was sampled from a human donor who received a COVID-19 vaccine. This sample comprised CD4+ T cells from PBMCs cultured with HCoV-OC43 spike peptides, obtained after COVID-19 vaccination. The subset was: HCoV-OC43 spike overlapping peptide pool stimulation. In DNA, the CDR3 is TGTGCCACCATTTTGACAGGGCTGAACACTGAAGCTTTCTTT. Protein: CATILTGLNTEAFF.